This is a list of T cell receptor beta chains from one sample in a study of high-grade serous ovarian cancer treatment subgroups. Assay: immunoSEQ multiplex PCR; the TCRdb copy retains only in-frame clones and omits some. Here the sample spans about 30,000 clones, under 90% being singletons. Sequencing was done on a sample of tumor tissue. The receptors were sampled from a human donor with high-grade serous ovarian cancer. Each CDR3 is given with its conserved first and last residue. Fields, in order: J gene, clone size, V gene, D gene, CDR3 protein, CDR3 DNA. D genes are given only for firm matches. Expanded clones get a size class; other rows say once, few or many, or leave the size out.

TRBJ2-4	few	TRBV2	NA	CASSGDRVSKNIQYF	TGTGCCAGCAGTGGGGATCGGGTCAGCAAAAACATTCAGTACTTC
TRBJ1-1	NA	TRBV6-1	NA	CASSEIGGYVEAFF	TGTGCCAGCAGTGAAATCGGGGGATACGTTGAAGCTTTCTTT
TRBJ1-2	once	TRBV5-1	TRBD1	CASSTGANYGYTF	TGCGCCAGCAGCACAGGGGCTAACTATGGCTACACCTTC
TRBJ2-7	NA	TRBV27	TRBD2	CASSLRGVFSGSSYEQYF	TGTGCCAGCAGCCTACGGGGGGTGTTTAGCGGCTCCTCCTACGAGCAGTACTTC
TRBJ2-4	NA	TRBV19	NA	CASSTRDSHGGDIQYF	TGTGCCAGTAGTACAAGGGACAGCCACGGCGGGGACATTCAGTACTTC
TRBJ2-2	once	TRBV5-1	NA	CASSRLSGSGELFF	TGCGCCAGCAGCCGGTTGTCGGGGTCCGGGGAGCTGTTTTTT
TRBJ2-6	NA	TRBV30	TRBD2	CAWSRGRVKAGANVLTF	TGTGCCTGGAGTCGCGGGAGGGTAAAGGCTGGGGCCAACGTCCTGACTTTC
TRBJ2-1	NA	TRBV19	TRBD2	CASSYSGRGPLPHYNEQFF	TGTGCCAGTAGTTATAGCGGGAGGGGCCCCCTCCCCCATTACAATGAGCAGTTCTTC
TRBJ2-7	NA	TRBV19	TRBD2	CASSMASGSSSTYEQYF	TGTGCCAGTAGTATGGCTAGCGGGAGTTCCTCAACCTACGAGCAGTACTTC
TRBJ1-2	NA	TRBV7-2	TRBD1	CASSLAAGGAAYTF	TGTGCCAGCAGCTTGGCAGCAGGGGGCGCGGCTTACACCTTC
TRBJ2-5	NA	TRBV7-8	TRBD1	CASTLGTGVYQETQYF	TGTGCCAGCACCCTCGGGACAGGGGTGTACCAAGAGACCCAGTACTTC
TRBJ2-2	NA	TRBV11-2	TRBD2	CASGGRANTGELFF	TGTGCCTCGGGAGGCAGGGCGAACACCGGGGAGCTGTTTTTT
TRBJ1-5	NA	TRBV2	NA	CASSDPGHGRPQHF	TGTGCCAGCAGTGACCCGGGCCACGGACGGCCCCAGCATTTT
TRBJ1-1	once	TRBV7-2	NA	CASSLAWSYAATTEAFF	TGTGCCAGCAGCTTAGCCTGGAGTTATGCGGCAACCACTGAAGCTTTCTTT
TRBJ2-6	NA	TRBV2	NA	CASSDGRSGANVLTF	TGTGCCAGCAGTGACGGGCGGTCTGGGGCCAACGTCCTGACTTTC
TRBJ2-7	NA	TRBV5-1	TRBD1	CASAEQGQGQYF	TGCGCCAGCGCCGAACAGGGGCAAGGGCAGTACTTC
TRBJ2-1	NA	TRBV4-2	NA	CASSQGGNYNEQFF	TGTGCCAGCAGCCAAGGCGGGAACTACAATGAGCAGTTCTTC
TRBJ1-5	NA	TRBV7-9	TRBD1	CASSDRGGRQPQHF	TGTGCCAGCAGCGACAGGGGTGGACGTCAGCCCCAGCATTTT
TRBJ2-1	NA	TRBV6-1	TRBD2	CASSEGGRLHSYNEQFF	TGTGCCAGCAGTGAAGGCGGGAGGCTACACTCCTACAATGAGCAGTTCTTC
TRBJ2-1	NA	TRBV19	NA	CASSINWQGNEQFF	TGTGCCAGTAGTATTAATTGGCAGGGCAATGAGCAGTTCTTC
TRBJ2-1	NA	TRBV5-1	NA	CASSLSGESNEQFF	TGCGCCAGCAGCTTGAGCGGAGAATCCAATGAGCAGTTCTTC
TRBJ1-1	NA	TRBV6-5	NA	CASSVNTEAFF	TGTGCCAGCAGTGTGAACACTGAAGCTTTCTTT
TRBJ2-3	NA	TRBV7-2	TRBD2	CASSLAGGPTDTQYF	TGTGCCAGCAGCCTAGCGGGAGGGCCGACAGATACGCAGTATTTT
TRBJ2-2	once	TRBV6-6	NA	CASDGGNGELFF	TGTGCCAGCGATGGGGGGAACGGGGAGCTGTTTTTT
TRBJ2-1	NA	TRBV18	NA	CASSPGQRRRNEQFF	TGTGCCAGCTCACCCGGACAGCGGCGGCGGAATGAGCAGTTCTTC
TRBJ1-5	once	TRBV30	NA	CAWQQGLNQPQHF	TGTGCCTGGCAACAGGGTCTCAATCAGCCCCAGCATTTT
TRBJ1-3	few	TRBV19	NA	CATAPTKVPGNTIYF	TGTGCCACTGCACCGACGAAGGTCCCTGGAAACACCATATATTTT